Below, 7 T cell receptor beta chains from the same sample are listed, as sequenced in a study of cytomegalovirus exposure and HLA in healthy donors. The PCR made use of 60 Vbeta and 13 Jbeta primers. The repertoire was sequenced with immunoSEQ multiplex PCR; TCRdb's copy has only in-frame clones and lacks some. Its listing shows 150,000 or so clones. Material for sequencing was PBMCs. These receptors came from a woman aged 40 to 49 in good health and CMV-seropositive.

V is TRBV7-2 and J is TRBJ2-7; TRBD2 aligns across 12 bases. Per the germline V gene, CDR1 is SGHTA and CDR2 is FQGNSA. The ends lost 5 bases at V and 7 bases at J; junction bases unmatched: 9. The CDR3 extends over 15 amino acids. CDR3 loop: CASSRGLAGTGEQYF. DNA of the CDR3: TGTGCCAGCAGCCGGGGACTAGCGGGTACGGGTGAGCAGTACTTC.

V is TRBV6-1 and J is TRBJ2-7, with TRBD1 identical over 7 bases. J gave up 3 bases and V 3 bases, and 5 bases lay outside the gene matches. The germline gives CDR1 MNHNS, CDR2 SASEGT. This CDR3 is 14 amino acids long. This CDR3 reads CASSEGTARYEQYF. The CDR3 nucleotides read TGTGCCAGCAGTGAGGGGACAGCGCGCTACGAGCAGTACTTC.

V is TRBV27 and J is TRBJ2-1; the D gene is possibly TRBD2 (5 bases). Germline V CDR1 and CDR2: MNHEY, SMNVEV (reference sequence). Deletions cut 5 bases from V and 3 bases from J, with 8 bases between. The length of the CDR3 is 13 residues. Written as DNA, the CDR3 is TGTGCCAGCAGTCGGGATAGCTACAATGAGCAGTTCTTC. Translated, it gives CASSRDSYNEQFF.

The chain employs TRBV19 and TRBJ1-1; TRBD1 aligns across 9 bases. The CDR3 is 17 amino acids. J was trimmed by 0 bases and V by 5 bases; bases with no gene match: 10. CDR1 LNHDA and CDR2 SQIVND come from the germline V gene (reference sequence). The CDR3 coding sequence is TGTGCCAGTAGTCCCCGACAGGGGGAGGTGGTGAACACTGAAGCTTTCTTT. It encodes CASSPRQGEVVNTEAFF.

The chain couples TRBV5-8 to TRBJ2-1; 9 bases map to TRBD2. Germline assignment: CDR1 SGHTS and CDR2 YDEGEE. Germline trimming cut 7 bases from V and 5 bases from J; bases unmatched to any gene: 10. The CDR3 is 15 residues long. The CDR3 DNA reads as TGTGCCAGCGGTCTAGCGGGAACCGCCCACAATGAGCAGTTCTTC. This codes for CASGLAGTAHNEQFF.

This chain links TRBV4-2 with TRBJ2-1, with 11 bases lining up with TRBD2. Germline V gene data show CDR1 as LGHNA and CDR2 as YNFKEQ. The CDR3 consists of 16 residues. V dropped 1 base and J dropped 10; count of bases not matched to a gene: 9. DNA of the CDR3: TGTGCCAGCAGCCAAGGCGAACTAGCGGGAGCCCGAGAGCAGTTCTTC. Amino acid sequence: CASSQGELAGAREQFF.

The chain is built from TRBV7-3 and TRBJ2-3, with D perhaps matching TRBD1 (6 bases). Germline V gene data show CDR1 as SGHTA and CDR2 as FQGTGA. V was clipped by 4 bases and J by 4 bases, with 12 bases between them. There are 14 residues in the CDR3. This chain's CDR3 is CASSSARQADTQYF. The DNA of the CDR3 is TGTGCCAGCAGCTCCGCCCGACAGGCAGATACGCAGTATTTT.